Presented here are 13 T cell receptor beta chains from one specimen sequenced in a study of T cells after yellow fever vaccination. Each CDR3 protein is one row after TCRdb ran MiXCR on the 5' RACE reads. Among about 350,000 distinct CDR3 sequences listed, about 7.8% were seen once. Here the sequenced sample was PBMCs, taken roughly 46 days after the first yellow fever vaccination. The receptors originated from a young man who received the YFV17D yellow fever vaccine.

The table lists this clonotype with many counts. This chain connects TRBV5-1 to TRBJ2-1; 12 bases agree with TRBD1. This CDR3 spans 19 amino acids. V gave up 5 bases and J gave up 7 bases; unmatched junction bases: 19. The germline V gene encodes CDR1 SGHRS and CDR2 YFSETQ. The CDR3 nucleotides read TGCGCCAGCAGGAGTTGGGACAGGGGGCGATTATTTTCATGGAATGAGCAGTTCTTC. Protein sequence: CASRSWDRGRLFSWNEQFF.

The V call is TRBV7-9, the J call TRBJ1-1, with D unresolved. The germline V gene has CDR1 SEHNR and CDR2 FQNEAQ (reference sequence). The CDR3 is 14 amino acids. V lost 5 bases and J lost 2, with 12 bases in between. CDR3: CASSHEGLNTEAFF. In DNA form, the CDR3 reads TGTGCCAGCAGCCACGAAGGATTAAACACTGAAGCTTTCTTT.

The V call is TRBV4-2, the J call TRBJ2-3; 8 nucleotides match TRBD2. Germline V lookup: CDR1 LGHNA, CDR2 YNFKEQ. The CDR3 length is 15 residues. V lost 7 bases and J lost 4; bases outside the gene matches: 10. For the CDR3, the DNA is TGTGCCAGCACCCCTAACGGGGGGGCGTCAGATACGCAGTATTTT. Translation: CASTPNGGASDTQYF.

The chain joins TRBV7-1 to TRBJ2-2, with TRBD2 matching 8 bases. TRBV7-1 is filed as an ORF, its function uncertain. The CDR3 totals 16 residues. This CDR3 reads CVCSQRGTRDTGELFF. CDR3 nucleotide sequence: TGTGTCTGCAGTCAACGGGGGACTAGAGACACCGGGGAGCTGTTTTTT.

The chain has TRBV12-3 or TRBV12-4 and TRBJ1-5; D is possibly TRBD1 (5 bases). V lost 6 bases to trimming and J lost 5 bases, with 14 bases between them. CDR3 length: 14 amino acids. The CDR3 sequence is CASSLLGGDQPQHF. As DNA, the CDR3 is TGTGCCAGCAGCCTTTTGGGGGGAGATCAGCCCCAGCATTTT.

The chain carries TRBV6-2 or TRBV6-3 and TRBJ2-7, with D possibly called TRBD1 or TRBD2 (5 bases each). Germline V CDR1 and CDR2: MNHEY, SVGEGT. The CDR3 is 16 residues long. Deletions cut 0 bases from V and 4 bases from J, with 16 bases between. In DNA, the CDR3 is TGTGCCAGCAGTTACTCGAGCCGGGGCCTGGAATACGAGCAGTACTTC. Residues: CASSYSSRGLEYEQYF.

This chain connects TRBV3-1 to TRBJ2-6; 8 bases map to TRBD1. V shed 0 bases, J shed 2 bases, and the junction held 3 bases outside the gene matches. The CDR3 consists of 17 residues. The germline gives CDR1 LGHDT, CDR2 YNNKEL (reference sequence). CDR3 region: CASSQDRGPAGANVLTF. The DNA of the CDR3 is TGTGCCAGCAGCCAAGACAGGGGGCCTGCTGGGGCCAACGTCCTGACTTTC.

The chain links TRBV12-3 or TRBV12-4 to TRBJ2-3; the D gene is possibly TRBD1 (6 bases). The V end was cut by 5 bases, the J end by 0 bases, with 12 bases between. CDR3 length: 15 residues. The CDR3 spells CASSTGQYSTDTQYF. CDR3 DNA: TGTGCCAGCAGTACAGGACAGTATAGCACAGATACGCAGTATTTT.

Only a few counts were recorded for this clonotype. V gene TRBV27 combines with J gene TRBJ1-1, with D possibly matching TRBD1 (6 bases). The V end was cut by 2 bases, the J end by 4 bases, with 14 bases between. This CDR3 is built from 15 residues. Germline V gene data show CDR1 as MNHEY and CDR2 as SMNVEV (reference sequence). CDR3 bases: TGTGCCAGCAGTTTACAACAGGGTTATGGCACTGAAGCTTTCTTT. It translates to CASSLQQGYGTEAFF.

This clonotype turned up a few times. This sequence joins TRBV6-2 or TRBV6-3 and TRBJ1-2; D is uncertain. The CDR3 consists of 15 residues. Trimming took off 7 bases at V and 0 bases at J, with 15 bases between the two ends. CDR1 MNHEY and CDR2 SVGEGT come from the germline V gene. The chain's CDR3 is CASMGQRGSNYGYTF. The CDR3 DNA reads TGTGCCAGCATGGGTCAACGGGGATCTAACTATGGCTACACCTTC.

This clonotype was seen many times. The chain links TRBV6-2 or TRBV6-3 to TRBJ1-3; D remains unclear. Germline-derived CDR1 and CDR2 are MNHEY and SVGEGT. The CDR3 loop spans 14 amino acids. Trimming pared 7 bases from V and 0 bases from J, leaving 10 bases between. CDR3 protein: CASKTDSSGNTIYF. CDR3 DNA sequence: TGTGCCAGCAAGACGGATAGCTCTGGAAACACCATATATTTT.

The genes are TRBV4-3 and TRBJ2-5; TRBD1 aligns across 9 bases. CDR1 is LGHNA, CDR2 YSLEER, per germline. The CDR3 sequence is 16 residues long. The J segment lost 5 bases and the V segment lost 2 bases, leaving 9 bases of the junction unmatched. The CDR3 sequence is CASSQQQGATWETQYF. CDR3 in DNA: TGCGCCAGCAGCCAACAACAGGGGGCGACGTGGGAGACCCAGTACTTC.

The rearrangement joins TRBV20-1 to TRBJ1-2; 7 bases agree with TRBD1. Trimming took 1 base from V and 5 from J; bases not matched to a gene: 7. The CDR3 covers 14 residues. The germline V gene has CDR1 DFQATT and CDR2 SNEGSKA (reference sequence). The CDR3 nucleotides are TGCAGTGCTAGAGTGACAGGGAGTGAATATGGCTACACCTTC. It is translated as CSARVTGSEYGYTF.